This T cell receptor beta chain came from a study of OX40 agonist ivuxolimab in advanced cancers. Across the study: Mean age around 60 years, range about 20 to 79; around 80% male. Study observations and caveats: Antigen specificity was not determined for the expanded peripheral T cells.

Data came from immunoSEQ multiplex PCR; TCRdb stores just in-frame clones and leaves some out. The table has approximately 90,000 clones, 85% to 90% seen once. As concerns this clone: Its antigen is unknown.

This TCR was recovered from an adult with an advanced solid tumor such as melanoma, head and neck, liver or kidney cancer. The sample in question was CD4+ or CD8+ T cells sorted from blood, obtained in a trial of the OX40 agonist ivuxolimab.

CDR3 amino acids: CASSSGQGALEQYF. Written as DNA, the CDR3 is TGTGCCAGCAGCTCGGGACAGGGGGCACTCGAGCAGTACTTC. V usage is TRBV7-2 and J usage is TRBJ2-7, with 12 positions matching TRBD1. Germline-derived CDR1 and CDR2 are SGHTA and FQGNSA. J lost 6 bases, V lost 4 bases, and 4 bases had no gene match. The CDR3 has 14 residues.